Following are 11 T cell receptor beta chains from one sample sequenced in a study of T cell repertoires in cytomegalovirus infection. TCRdb itself ran the reads through MiXCR, one entry per CDR3 protein. The sample records about 920,000 distinct CDR3 sequences, 30% to 40% being singletons. Their antigens remain unidentified. The sample here was cultured CD8+ T cells from PBMCs, taken from culture after CMV antigen stimulation. Source of these receptors: a human donor in good health (CMV status not recorded). Some clones in this sample may be carry-over from other donors' samples.

This clonotype showed up just a few times. The chain is built from TRBV11-1 and TRBJ2-1, with 7 bases that match TRBD1. Trimming at V came to 4 bases and at J to 4 bases, leaving 7 bases not matched to a gene. This CDR3 is 15 amino acids long. Germline V lookup: CDR1 SGHAT, CDR2 FQDESV (reference sequence). CDR3: CASSSRDSKYNEQFF. DNA of the CDR3: TGTGCCAGCAGCTCCCGGGACAGCAAGTACAATGAGCAGTTCTTC.

CDR3 sequence reads: CASSDLFWILQETQYF. For the CDR3, the DNA is TGTGCCAGCAGTGACCTCTTTTGGATACTGCAAGAGACCCAGTACTTC. The V call is TRBV6-2 or TRBV6-3, the J call TRBJ2-5; D call uncertain. The CDR3 consists of 16 residues. CDR1 MNHEY and CDR2 SVGEGT come from the germline V gene. Trimming left V 5 bases short and J 2 bases short, with 18 bases between.

V gene TRBV6-6 combines with J gene TRBJ1-1; 7 bases agree with TRBD1. V was pared by 6 bases and J by 3 bases, with 7 bases of the junction left unmatched. The CDR3 runs 14 residues. The V gene's germline CDR1 is MNHNY and CDR2 SVGAGI (reference sequence). The CDR3 loop is CASSRTGADTEAFF. CDR3 bases: TGTGCCAGCAGCCGAACAGGGGCGGACACTGAAGCTTTCTTT.

In its sample, this clonotype was seen a few times. The rearrangement links TRBV12-3 or TRBV12-4 to TRBJ1-1; tentatively, D is TRBD1 (5 bases). Trimming stripped 3 bases from V and 0 bases from J, with 17 bases between. CDR3 size: 17 residues. The CDR3 is CASSFRPGTNMNTEAFF. DNA of the CDR3: TGTGCCAGCAGTTTCCGGCCGGGGACTAACATGAACACTGAAGCTTTCTTT.

This clonotype was seen repeatedly, ten times or more. DNA of the CDR3: TGCGCCAGCAGCCAAGCGGCACAGATGACGAACACTGAAGCTTTCTTT. Its translation: CASSQAAQMTNTEAFF. The chain links TRBV4-3 to TRBJ1-1; D gene unclear. CDR1 and CDR2 (germline): LGHNA, YSLEER. The CDR3 has 16 amino acids. V dropped 1 base and J dropped 1 base, with 13 bases sitting between them.

There are a few counts of this clonotype. The chain carries TRBV6-5 and TRBJ2-2; tentatively, D is TRBD2 (5 bases). Germline values: CDR1 MNHEY, CDR2 SVGAGI. Trimming pared 1 base from V and 7 bases from J, leaving 13 bases between. This CDR3 has 15 amino acids. The CDR3 reads CASSYFPELVGELFF. The DNA for the CDR3 is TGTGCCAGCAGTTACTTCCCCGAACTAGTCGGGGAGCTGTTTTTT.

J is TRBJ2-3 and V is TRBV6-1; D is unresolved. CDR3 size: 15 residues. The ends were cut back, 2 bases at V and 0 bases at J, with 9 bases in the middle. The germline CDR1 and CDR2 sequences are MNHNS and SASEGT. In nucleotides, the CDR3 is TGTGCCAGCAGTGAAAGGACCATCAGCACAGATACGCAGTATTTT. It yields the protein CASSERTISTDTQYF.

The gene calls are TRBV6-5 and TRBJ2-3, with D possibly being TRBD2 (6 bases). The V and J ends lost 7 bases and 0 bases respectively, with 11 bases between them. This CDR3 contains 14 residues. Looked up from germline, CDR1 is MNHEY and CDR2 is SVGAGI. In nucleotides, the CDR3 is TGTGCCAGCATTCCCGGGGGAAGCACAGATACGCAGTATTTT. Its protein is CASIPGGSTDTQYF.

In its sample, this clonotype was seen many times. The chain links TRBV7-2 to TRBJ1-2; D gene ambiguous. V gave up 1 base and J gave up 5 bases, with 8 bases separating them. This CDR3 contains 13 residues. CDR1 is SGHTA, CDR2 FQGNSA, per germline. The CDR3 nucleotides are TGTGCCAGCAGCTTAGTTGGGGAGTATGGCTACACCTTC. It translates to CASSLVGEYGYTF.

This clonotype was counted at least ten times. V and J are TRBV7-8 and TRBJ1-1; TRBD1 might be the D (6 bases). The CDR3 sequence is 15 residues long. The ends were cut back, 5 bases at V and 7 bases at J, with 20 bases in the middle. Germline assignment: CDR1 SGHVS and CDR2 FQNEAQ. CDR3 sequence: CASSKGIWDTDEAFF. CDR3 DNA: TGTGCCAGCAGCAAAGGGATTTGGGACACTGATGAAGCTTTCTTT.

At least ten counts were recorded for this clonotype. The V call is TRBV7-2, the J call TRBJ1-5, with 9 bases lining up with TRBD1. The junction had 4 bases not matched to a gene; V was cut back by 4 bases and J by 6 bases. Germline V gene sequence: CDR1 SGHTA, CDR2 FQGNSA. The CDR3 contains 14 residues. The CDR3 here is CASSSDRGGQPQHF. CDR3 in DNA: TGTGCCAGCAGCTCCGACAGGGGGGGTCAGCCCCAGCATTTT.